The 6 T cell receptor beta chains reported below all come from one sample, sequenced in a study of Ad26.COV2.S vaccination and SARS-CoV-2 variants. Specified treatment: over 15 received Ad26.COV2.S at low or high dose, single or two shots; 5 received placebo; per-sample allocation not given. On day 63 after the first injection, vaccine and placebo recipients gave samples. TCRdb's copy holds only in-frame clones and misses some; the assay was immunoSEQ multiplex PCR. Counted here are about 400,000 clones, 80% to 90% occurring once; the ten biggest clones make up more than 7%. Here the sequenced sample was peripheral blood, taken in a trial of Ad26.COV2.S vaccine versus placebo. These TCRs come from a person aged 18-60 years who received the Ad26.COV2.S COVID-19 vaccine or a placebo.

V is TRBV4-1 and J is TRBJ1-1; D not certain. In germline, CDR1 is MGHRA, CDR2 YSYEKL. V shed 0 bases and J shed 1 base, with 9 bases lying between them. The CDR3 sequence is 15 residues long. CDR3 in amino acids: CASSQDPKGNTEAFF. For the CDR3, the DNA is TGCGCCAGCAGCCAAGATCCAAAGGGGAACACTGAAGCTTTCTTT.

The rearrangement links TRBV9 to TRBJ1-4; D possibly corresponds to TRBD1 (5 bases). Looked up from germline, CDR1 is SGDLS and CDR2 is YYNGEE. Between the trimmed V and J ends, which lost 5 bases and 3 bases, there was a span of 11 bases. The CDR3 is 14 residues long. Written as DNA, the CDR3 is TGTGCCAGCAGTTCGCAGACAGCTAATGAAAAACTGTTTTTT. Translation gives CASSSQTANEKLFF. Supplemented by reference TRBV9 and TRBJ1-4, the full variable domain reads DSGVTQTPKHLITATGQRVTLRCSPRSGDLSVYWYQQSLDQGLQFLIQYYNGEERAKGNILERFSAQQFPDLHSELNLSSLELGDSALYFCASSSQTANEKLFFGSGTQLSVL.

This chain connects TRBV19 to TRBJ1-2; D perhaps matches TRBD1 (6 bases). This CDR3 has 15 amino acids. Germline CDR1 and CDR2: LNHDA and SQIVND (reference sequence). The V end was cut by 3 bases, the J end by 7 bases, with 18 bases between. The CDR3: CASSIRRGGDSGYTF. The CDR3 DNA follows: TGTGCCAGTAGTATCCGCAGGGGAGGGGATAGTGGCTACACCTTC.

CDR3 in amino acids: CASSLRWGEKLFF. CDR3 nucleotides: TGTGCCAGCAGCCTCCGGTGGGGTGAAAAACTGTTTTTT. The chain has TRBV13 and TRBJ1-4; no clear D. V dropped 5 bases and J dropped 7 bases, with 11 bases sitting between them. CDR1 is PRHDT and CDR2 is FYEKMQ in the germline V gene (reference sequence). This CDR3 is 13 amino acids long.

The chain has TRBV7-2 and TRBJ2-2; weak D call: TRBD2 (5 bases). The CDR3 consists of 14 residues. The germline V and J ends were trimmed by 3 bases and 6 bases, with 11 bases remaining between them. Germline CDR1 reads SGHTA; CDR2 reads FQGNSA. CDR3 sequence reads: CASSFRGPPGELFF. The CDR3 nucleotides are TGTGCCAGCAGCTTCAGAGGGCCCCCCGGGGAGCTGTTTTTT. Complete variable domain (other parts from reference TRBV7-2 and TRBJ2-2): GAGVSQSPSNKVTEKGKDVELRCDPISGHTALYWYRQSLGQGLEFLIYFQGNSAPDKSGLPSDRFSAERTGGSVSTLTIQRTQQEDSAVYLCASSFRGPPGELFFGEGSRLTVL.

This clone appeared once. J is TRBJ2-1 and V is TRBV5-1; TRBD2 matches at 13 bases. The CDR3 is 15 amino acids. Germline loops: CDR1 SGHRS, CDR2 YFSETQ. After removal of 2 bases from V and 9 bases from J, the junction contained 5 bases not matched to a gene. DNA for the CDR3: TGCGCCAGCAGCTTTGGGACTAGCGGGATCGGTGAGCAGTTCTTC. Translated: CASSFGTSGIGEQFF.